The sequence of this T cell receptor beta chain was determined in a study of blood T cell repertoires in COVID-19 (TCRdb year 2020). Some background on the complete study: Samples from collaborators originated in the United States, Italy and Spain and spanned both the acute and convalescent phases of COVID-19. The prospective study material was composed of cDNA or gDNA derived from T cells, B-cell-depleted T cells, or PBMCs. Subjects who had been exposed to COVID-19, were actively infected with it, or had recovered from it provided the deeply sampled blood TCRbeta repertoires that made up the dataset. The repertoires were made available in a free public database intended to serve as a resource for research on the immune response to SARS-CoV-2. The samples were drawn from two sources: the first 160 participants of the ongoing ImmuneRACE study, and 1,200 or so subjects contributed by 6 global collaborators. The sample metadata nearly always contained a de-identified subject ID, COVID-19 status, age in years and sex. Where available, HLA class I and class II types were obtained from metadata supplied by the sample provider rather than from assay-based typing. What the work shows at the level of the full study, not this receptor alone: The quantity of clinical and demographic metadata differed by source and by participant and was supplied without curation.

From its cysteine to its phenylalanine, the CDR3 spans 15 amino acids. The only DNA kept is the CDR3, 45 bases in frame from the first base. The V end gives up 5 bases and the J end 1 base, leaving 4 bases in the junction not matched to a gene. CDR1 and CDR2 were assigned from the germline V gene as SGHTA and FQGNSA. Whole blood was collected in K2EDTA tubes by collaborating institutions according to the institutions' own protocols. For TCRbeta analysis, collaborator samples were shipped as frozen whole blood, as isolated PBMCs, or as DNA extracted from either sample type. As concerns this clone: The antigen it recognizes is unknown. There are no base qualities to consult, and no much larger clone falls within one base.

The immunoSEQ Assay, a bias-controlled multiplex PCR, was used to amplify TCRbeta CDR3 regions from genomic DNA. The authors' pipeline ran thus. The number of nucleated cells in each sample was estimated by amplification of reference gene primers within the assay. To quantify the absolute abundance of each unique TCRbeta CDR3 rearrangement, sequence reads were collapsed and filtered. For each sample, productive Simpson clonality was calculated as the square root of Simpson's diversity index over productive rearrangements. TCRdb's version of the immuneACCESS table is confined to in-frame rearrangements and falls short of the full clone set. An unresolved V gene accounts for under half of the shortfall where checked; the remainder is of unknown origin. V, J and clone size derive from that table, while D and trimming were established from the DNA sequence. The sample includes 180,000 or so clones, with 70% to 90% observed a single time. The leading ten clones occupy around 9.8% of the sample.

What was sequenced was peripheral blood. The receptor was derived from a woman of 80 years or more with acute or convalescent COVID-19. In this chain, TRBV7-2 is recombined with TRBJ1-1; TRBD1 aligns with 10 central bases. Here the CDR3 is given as CASSPRDRGNTEAFF. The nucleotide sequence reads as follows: TGTGCCAGCAGCCCCCGGGACAGGGGGAACACTGAAGCTTTCTTT.